The clone carrying this T cell receptor beta chain showed up just a few times. This entry belongs to a study of CDR3 diversity in severe acne. Per the germline V gene, CDR1 is SQVTM and CDR2 is ANQGSEA. CDR3 size: 12 residues. J gave up 13 bases and V 5 bases, and 10 bases lay outside the gene matches. TCRdb passed the PCR reads through MiXCR, listing each CDR3 protein once. The sample carries more than 85,000 distinct CDR3 sequences, 45% to 50% recorded once. The sequencing sample was made of blood. The TCR originated in a male donor in good health, serving as a control. The rearrangement uses TRBV29-1 and TRBJ2-2, with 7 positions matching TRBD2. The CDR3 protein is CSVQLARAGLFF. The CDR3 DNA reads as TGCAGCGTTCAACTAGCGAGGGCCGGGCTGTTTTTT.